This TCR beta chain was recovered during a study of cytomegalovirus exposure and HLA in healthy donors. Study observations and caveats: As immune exposure information, only CMV serostatus was available. Cytomegalovirus status was reportedly diagnosed by the classifier with high specificity and sensitivity. Using a false discovery rate of 0.05, a later analysis showed that fewer than 20,000 TCR beta sequences were associated with HLA alleles.

The germline gives CDR1 SGHVS, CDR2 FQNEAQ. This CDR3 has 17 residues. The germline V and J ends were trimmed by 5 bases and 9 bases, with 23 bases remaining between them. The PCR employed 60 Vbeta primers together with 13 Jbeta primers. The data were produced by immunoSEQ multiplex PCR, yet TCRdb's version contains in-frame clones alone and is incomplete. The sample yields around 130,000 clones, over 70% seen once. In this sample, this clone turned up a few times. What it recognizes is unknown. Sequenced: PBMCs. This chain connects TRBV7-8 to TRBJ1-6, with D unresolved. This TCR derives from a woman aged 40-49 years in good health and CMV-seropositive. The CDR3 here is CASSPRKVDAPTSPLHF. CDR3 sequence (DNA): TGTGCCAGCAGCCCTAGGAAAGTCGACGCCCCTACTTCACCCCTCCACTTT. The variable domain in full, completed from reference TRBV7-8 and TRBJ1-6, reads GAGVSQSPRYKVAKRGQDVALRCDPISGHVSLFWYQQALGQGPEFLTYFQNEAQLDKSGLPSDRFFAERPEGSVSTLKIQRTQQEDSAVYLCASSPRKVDAPTSPLHFGNGTRLTVT.